A selection of T cell receptor beta chains follows, all from one sample in a study of spatial heterogeneity in lung cancer. Each CDR3 protein is one row after TCRdb ran MiXCR on the 5' RACE reads. In the table there are more than 65,000 distinct CDR3 sequences, roughly 12% of which are singletons. The source material was PBMCs, sampled at surgery. The receptors shown here come from a male donor with early-stage non-small cell lung cancer. The CDR3 runs from the conserved cysteine through the conserved F or W. The D gene is left open where the match is weak. Some rows mark clone size as missing; the rest say once, few, many or name a class of expanded clone.

J | D | V | size | CDR3 | DNA
TRBJ2-2 | - | TRBV7-9 | few | CASSRLDSDNTGELFF | TGTGCCAGCAGCCGTTTGGACAGCGATAACACCGGGGAGCTGTTTTTT
TRBJ2-2 | - | TRBV9 | many | CASSPRARDNTGELFF | TGTGCCAGCAGCCCCCGCGCCCGGGATAACACCGGGGAGCTGTTTTTT
TRBJ2-3 | - | TRBV24-1 | few | CATTGSYADTQYF | TGTGCCACTACAGGGTCCTACGCAGATACGCAGTATTTT
TRBJ1-4 | TRBD1 | TRBV20-1 | few | CSARSGPGQGNEKLFF | TGCAGTGCTAGATCGGGTCCGGGACAGGGAAATGAAAAACTGTTTTTT
TRBJ2-7 | - | TRBV2 | - | CASSEDCF | TGTGCCAGCAGTGAGGACTGCTTC
TRBJ2-2 | - | TRBV3-1 | - | CASSQDLQGSRGELFF | TGTGCCAGCAGCCAAGATCTTCAGGGAAGTCGCGGGGAGCTGTTTTTT
TRBJ2-7 | - | TRBV4-1 | few | CASRYEQYF | TGCGCCTCGCGCTACGAGCAGTACTTC
TRBJ1-5 | - | TRBV30 | few | CAWSGYGIAQHF | TGTGCCTGGAGTGGGTACGGAATAGCCCAGCATTTT
TRBJ1-5 | - | TRBV19 | many | CASSIGGGSQPQHF | TGTGCCAGTAGTATCGGGGGGGGCAGTCAGCCCCAGCATTTT
TRBJ1-1 | TRBD1 | TRBV29-1 | - | CSVRTGPEAFF | TGCAGCGTGAGGACAGGGCCTGAAGCTTTCTTT
TRBJ2-1 | - | TRBV2 | few | CASSLGTSADEQFF | TGTGCCAGCAGTTTAGGGACTTCCGCCGATGAGCAGTTCTTC
TRBJ1-1 | TRBD1 | TRBV29-1 | few | CSVEETGGATEAFF | TGCAGCGTTGAAGAAACAGGGGGCGCGACTGAAGCTTTCTTT
TRBJ2-1 | - | TRBV7-3 | - | CASSLSSSAVEQFF | TGTGCCAGCAGCCTCTCTTCTAGCGCTGTTGAGCAGTTCTTC
TRBJ1-1 | - | TRBV5-1 | many | CASSLEGAEAFF | TGCGCCAGCAGCTTGGAGGGTGCTGAAGCTTTCTTT
TRBJ1-6 | - | TRBV12-3/TRBV12-4 | many | CASNPGGTNSPLHF | TGTGCCAGCAATCCGGGGGGCACAAATTCACCCCTCCACTTT
TRBJ2-5 | TRBD1 | TRBV11-2 | few | CASSLDPRTGTTETQYF | TGTGCCAGCAGCTTAGACCCGAGGACAGGGACCACAGAGACCCAGTACTTC
TRBJ1-2 | TRBD1 | TRBV12-3/TRBV12-4 | - | CASRSQGENGYTF | TGTGCCAGCAGGTCACAGGGGGAGAACGGCTACACCTTC
TRBJ2-2 | - | TRBV7-2 | few | CASSLGEAGELFF | TGTGCCAGCAGCTTAGGGGAGGCCGGGGAGCTGTTTTTT
TRBJ1-2 | - | TRBV29-1 | - | CSVEDPGNYGYTF | TGCAGCGTTGAAGATCCGGGGAACTATGGCTACACCTTC
TRBJ1-1 | - | TRBV5-1 | few | CASSFLQATEAFF | TGCGCCAGCAGCTTTTTACAGGCGACGGAAGCTTTCTTT
TRBJ1-5 | - | TRBV11-2 | - | CASSLIQKPQHF | TGTGCCAGCAGTCTCATCCAAAAGCCCCAGCATTTT
TRBJ2-7 | TRBD2 | TRBV6-5 | - | CASSLSSSGASYEQYF | TGTGCCAGCAGTTTGTCCTCTAGCGGGGCCTCCTACGAGCAGTACTTC
TRBJ1-1 | - | TRBV12-3/TRBV12-4 | few | CASRRAPGEAFF | TGTGCCAGCAGGCGGGCACCTGGTGAAGCTTTCTTT
TRBJ2-7 | TRBD1 | TRBV18 | - | CASSPPTGAYEQYF | TGTGCCAGCTCACCACCGACAGGGGCCTACGAGCAGTACTTC
TRBJ2-3 | - | TRBV3-1 | - | CASSQEVLADTQYF | TGTGCCAGCAGCCAAGAGGTGTTGGCAGATACGCAGTATTTT
TRBJ2-1 | TRBD2 | TRBV20-1 | few | CSARDPTSGRAVNEQFF | TGCAGTGCTAGAGACCCTACTAGCGGGAGGGCCGTAAATGAGCAGTTCTTC
TRBJ2-3 | - | TRBV29-1 | few | CSVEDGTDTQYF | TGCAGCGTTGAAGACGGGACAGATACGCAGTATTTT
TRBJ1-2 | - | TRBV5-6 | few | CASSFERNYGYTF | TGTGCCAGCAGCTTCGAAAGAAACTATGGCTACACCTTC
TRBJ1-5 | - | TRBV19 | - | CASSISGGNQPQHF | TGTGCCAGTAGTATATCTGGGGGCAATCAGCCCCAGCATTTT
TRBJ1-2 | - | TRBV28 | many | CASTKDSSGYTF | TGTGCCAGCACTAAGGACAGTTCGGGCTACACCTTC
TRBJ2-6 | - | TRBV6-2/TRBV6-3 | many | CASSYGGEGASGANVLTF | TGTGCCAGCAGTTACGGAGGGGAGGGGGCCTCTGGGGCCAACGTCCTGACTTTC
TRBJ2-1 | - | TRBV20-1 | - | CSASGESYNEQFF | TGCAGTGCTAGTGGGGAGTCCTACAATGAGCAGTTCTTC
TRBJ2-3 | - | TRBV2 | few | CASTSSWGPTDTQYF | TGTGCCAGCACCTCTAGCTGGGGGCCTACAGATACGCAGTATTTT
TRBJ2-1 | TRBD1 | TRBV29-1 | few | CSVPGTGVWNEQFF | TGCAGCGTTCCAGGGACAGGGGTCTGGAATGAGCAGTTCTTC
TRBJ2-2 | TRBD1 | TRBV5-1 | - | CASSSGQGSSNTGELFF | TGCGCCAGCAGCTCCGGACAGGGGAGCTCGAACACCGGGGAGCTGTTTTTT
TRBJ2-7 | - | TRBV5-1 | few | CASSLGDGYEQYF | TGCGCCAGCAGCTTGGGCGACGGATACGAGCAGTACTTC
TRBJ2-2 | TRBD1 | TRBV6-1 | - | CASTGVGTGANLNTGELFF | TGTGCCAGCACCGGGGTGGGGACAGGGGCGAATTTGAACACCGGGGAGCTGTTTTTT
TRBJ2-5 | - | TRBV2 | - | CASSEQGISETQYF | TGTGCCAGCAGTGAACAGGGAATATCGGAGACCCAGTACTTC
TRBJ1-3 | TRBD1 | TRBV29-1 | many | CSVADRGLSGNTIYF | TGCAGCGTCGCAGACAGGGGACTCTCTGGAAACACCATATATTTT
TRBJ2-7 | TRBD1 | TRBV7-3 | - | CASSSPGTGGGSSYEQYF | TGTGCCAGCAGCTCCCCCGGGACAGGGGGAGGTAGCTCCTACGAGCAGTACTTC